This is a list of T cell receptor beta chains from one sample in a study of regulatory T cells in long-lasting Graves disease. Using its own MiXCR run on the multiplex PCR reads, TCRdb lists one record per CDR3 protein. This sample has 400,000 to 450,000 distinct CDR3 sequences, with less than 25% found just once. Sample: peripheral blood mononuclear cells (PBMCs), taken when the disease was refractory, from a patient treated with antithyroid drugs. These receptors were taken from a female donor with Graves disease. The CDR3 runs from the conserved cysteine through the conserved F or W. The order of the fields is D gene, clone size, J gene, V gene, CDR3 DNA, CDR3 protein. A D gene is named only where the DNA matches it firmly. Some rows have no size entry. The others give once, few or many, or a class for an expanded clone.

>-|-|TRBJ2-7|TRBV7-9
TGTGCCAGCAGCTTACAAGGCAGCGTATCCTACGAGCAGTACTTC
CASSLQGSVSYEQYF
>-|-|TRBJ2-1|TRBV4-1
TGCGCCAGCAGCCCATACTCTTCCTCCTACAATGAGCAGTTCTTC
CASSPYSSSYNEQFF
>-|many|TRBJ1-5|TRBV2
TGTGCCAGCAAGGACAGTAGCAATCAGCCCCAGCATTTT
CASKDSSNQPQHF
>-|-|TRBJ2-7|TRBV28
TGTGCCAGCAGTTTTGAGACCGACAGGTACGAGCAGTACTTC
CASSFETDRYEQYF
>TRBD1|many|TRBJ1-2|TRBV28
TGTGCCAGCAGATACGGGACAGGCAATGTCTATGGCTACACCTTC
CASRYGTGNVYGYTF
>TRBD2|few|TRBJ2-1|TRBV28
TGTGCCAGCAGTTCTAGCGGCAGACACAATGAGCAGTTCTTC
CASSSSGRHNEQFF
>-|many|TRBJ2-5|TRBV28
TGTGCCAGCAGTGAAACTAGACTTGTTGGGACCCAGTACTTC
CASSETRLVGTQYF
>-|few|TRBJ1-1|TRBV5-1
TGCGCCAGCAGCTTGTTAGAAGGGGTTGAAGCTTTCTTT
CASSLLEGVEAFF
>-|many|TRBJ2-7|TRBV7-2
TGTGCCAGCAGCCAGAGTCAGGGTCGGACCTACGAGCAGTACTTC
CASSQSQGRTYEQYF
>TRBD1|few|TRBJ1-1|TRBV6-1
TGTGCCAGCAGGCCGACAGGGATTATGAACACTGAAGCTTTCTTT
CASRPTGIMNTEAFF
>-|-|TRBJ1-2|TRBV25-1
TGTGCCAGCAGTGCTGCCAGAACTTATGGCTACACCTTC
CASSAARTYGYTF
>-|few|TRBJ1-1|TRBV6-2/TRBV6-3
TGTGCCAGCAGTTACTCGATAGTTCGGGACACTGAAGCTTTCTTT
CASSYSIVRDTEAFF
>TRBD1|-|TRBJ1-1|TRBV9
TGTGCCAGCAGCGACGGGGACAGCCTTTATACTGAAGCTTTCTTT
CASSDGDSLYTEAFF
>-|-|TRBJ1-5|TRBV12-3/TRBV12-4
TGTGCCAGCAGAAGCTTCAATCAGCCCCAGCATTTT
CASRSFNQPQHF
>-|many|TRBJ1-2|TRBV24-1
TGTGCCACCAGCGAATCGGCCAGAGATATGAATGGCTACACCTTC
CATSESARDMNGYTF
>-|-|TRBJ1-1|TRBV3-1
TGTGCCAGCAGCCAAGCTGGGATTGAAGCTTTCTTT
CASSQAGIEAFF
>TRBD2|-|TRBJ2-4|TRBV7-2
TGTGCCAGCAGCTTCTTTGGGACTAGCGGCTTCAAAAACATTCAGTACTTC
CASSFFGTSGFKNIQYF